In its sample, the clone carrying this TCR beta chain was seen a few times. Its antigen is unidentified. The CDR3 consists of 15 residues. In germline, CDR1 is SQVTM, CDR2 ANQGSEA. J was trimmed by 2 bases and V by 4 bases; bases with no gene match: 8. This entry comes from a study of beta chain features in type 1 diabetes. Study outcomes and limitations: Researchers reported that naive, central memory and Treg TCRB repertoires appeared more similar in patients than in healthy donors. Insertions were fewer and deletions more numerous at VDJ junctions in type 1 diabetes patients. Sequencing of cDNA might inflate the share of cells that strongly express TCR. For Type 1 diabetes patients, all four CD4+ subsets carried TCRB CDR3s that were moderately but significantly shorter.

Sorting of CD4+ naive, central memory, regulatory and stem cell-like memory cells was performed via CD45RO/CCR7/CD25/CD127/CD95/CD27. Reverse transcribing all isolated RNA meant expressed TCRB transcripts were sequenced. The method was immunoSEQ multiplex PCR; TCRdb's version includes in-frame clones alone and lacks a portion of them. The top ten clones hold about 0.08% of a sample with some 240,000 clones, 16% of them seen once. This TCR derives from a man aged 25 to 40 with type 1 diabetes. V usage is TRBV29-1 and J usage is TRBJ2-1; the match to TRBD2 covers 7 bases. Sequenced material: naive CD4+ T cells from blood. CDR3 nucleotides: TGCAGCGTTGTGCTCGGCGGGAGAACCTACAATGAGCAGTTCTTC. This gives the protein CSVVLGGRTYNEQFF.